This T cell receptor beta chain was obtained from a study of blood T cells in healthy people across ages. PCR was performed a second time for roughly 7 to 12 cycles using a sample-barcoded 5' primer and a J-beta primer mix. TCRdb fed the 5' RACE reads into MiXCR, producing one record per CDR3 protein. Seen here are around 1,800,000 distinct CDR3 sequences, roughly 43% observed once, and the top ten hold about 21%. The CDR3 runs 13 residues. Looked up from germline, CDR1 is MNHEY and CDR2 is SVGEGT. This sequence originates from a human donor in good health. This chain joins TRBV6-2 or TRBV6-3 and TRBJ2-4; D is uncertain. The DNA end is a closer match to TRBJ2-5, so the J assignment may be wrong. Sequenced input: blood. The CDR3 spells CASRGPPPETQYF. The CDR3 DNA sequence: TGTGCCAGCAGAGGCCCCCCCCCGGAGACCCAGTACTTC.